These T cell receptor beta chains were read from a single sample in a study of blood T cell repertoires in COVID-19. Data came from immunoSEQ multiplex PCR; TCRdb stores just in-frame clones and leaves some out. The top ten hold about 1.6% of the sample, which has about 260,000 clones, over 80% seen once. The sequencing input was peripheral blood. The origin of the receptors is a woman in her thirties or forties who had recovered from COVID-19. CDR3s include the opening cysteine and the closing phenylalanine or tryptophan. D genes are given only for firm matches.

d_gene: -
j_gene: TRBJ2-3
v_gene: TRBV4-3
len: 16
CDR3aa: CASSQGVLGSGDTQYF

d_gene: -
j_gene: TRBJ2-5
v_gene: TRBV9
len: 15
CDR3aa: CASTFSGRGKETQYF

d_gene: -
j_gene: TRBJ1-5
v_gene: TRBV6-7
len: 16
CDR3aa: CASSYFADRLNQPQHF

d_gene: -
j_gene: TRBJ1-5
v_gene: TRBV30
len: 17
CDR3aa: CAWSVQGAVNSNQPQHF

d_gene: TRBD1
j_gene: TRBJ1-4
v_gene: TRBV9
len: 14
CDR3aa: CASSRTGANEKLFF

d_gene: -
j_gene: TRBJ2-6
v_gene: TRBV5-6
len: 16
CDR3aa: CASTVDSRAGANVLTF

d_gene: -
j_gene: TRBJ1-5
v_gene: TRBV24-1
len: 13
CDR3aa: CATSGPSGQPQHF

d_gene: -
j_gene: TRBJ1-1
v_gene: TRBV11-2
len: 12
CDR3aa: CASSHGQIEAFF

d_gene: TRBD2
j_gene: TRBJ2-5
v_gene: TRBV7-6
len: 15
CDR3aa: CASSLDRGGEETQYF

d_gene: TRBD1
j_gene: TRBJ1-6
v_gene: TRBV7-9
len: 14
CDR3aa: CASSPTGIVSPLHF

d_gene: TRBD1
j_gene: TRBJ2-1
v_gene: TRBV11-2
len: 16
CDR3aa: CASSSVKGQGAHEQFF

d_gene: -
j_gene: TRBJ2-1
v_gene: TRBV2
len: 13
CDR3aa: CASISGAGNEQFF